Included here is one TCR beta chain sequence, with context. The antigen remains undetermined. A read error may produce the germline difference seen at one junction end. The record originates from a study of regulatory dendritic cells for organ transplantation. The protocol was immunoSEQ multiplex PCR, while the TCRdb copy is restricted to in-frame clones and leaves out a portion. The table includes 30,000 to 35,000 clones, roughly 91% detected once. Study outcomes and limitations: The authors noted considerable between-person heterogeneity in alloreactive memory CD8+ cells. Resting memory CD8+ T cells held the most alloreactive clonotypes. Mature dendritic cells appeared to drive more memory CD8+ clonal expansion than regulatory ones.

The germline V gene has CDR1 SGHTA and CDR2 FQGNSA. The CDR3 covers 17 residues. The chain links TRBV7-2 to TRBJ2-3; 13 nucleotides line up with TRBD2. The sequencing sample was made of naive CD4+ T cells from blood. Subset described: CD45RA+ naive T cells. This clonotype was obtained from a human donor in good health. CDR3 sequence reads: CASSLAGLAGVSDTQYF. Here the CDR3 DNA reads TGTGCCAGCAGCCTAGCCGGACTAGCGGGGGTCTCAGATACGCAGTATTTT.